This T cell receptor (beta chain) originates from a study of blood T cell repertoires in COVID-19. Study information: Material from acute and convalescent COVID-19 was sourced from the United States, Italy and Spain.

Libraries were prepared by immunoSEQ multiplex PCR; TCRdb keeps only in-frame clonotypes and omits some of them. The table records roughly 200,000 clones, approximately 75% of them present only once. This CDR3 region has 17 residues. The sample taken for sequencing was PBMCs or T cells enriched from blood (not recorded which). The chain combines TRBV21-1 with TRBJ2-2; the table names TRBD1, a call not compared with the DNA. TRBV21-1 is labeled a pseudogene. The sequence derives from a man aged 35-49 years who had recovered from COVID-19. CDR3 amino acids: CASSKVGTGDNTGELFF. DNA of the CDR3: TGTGCCAGCAGCAAAGTCGGGACAGGGGATAACACCGGGGAGCTGTTTTTT.